This T cell receptor (beta chain) was sequenced in a study of CXCR3-negative and CXCR3-positive naive CD8 T cells. Libraries of TRB cDNA were made by 5' RACE and carried UMIs. TCRdb re-analyzed the 5' RACE reads; it lists each CDR3 protein once, without DNA. Its table lists over 45,000 distinct CDR3 sequences. There are 16 residues in the CDR3. Germline V gives CDR1 LGHNA, CDR2 YNFKEQ. This clonotype was obtained from a human donor in good health. Some clones in this sample may be carry-over from other donors' samples. Sequencing was done on a sample of memory CD8+ T cells from blood. The V and J genes are TRBV4-2 and TRBJ2-5; absent DNA, TCRdb's TRBD2 call cannot be checked. The CDR3 region is CASSQESGGAGETQYF.